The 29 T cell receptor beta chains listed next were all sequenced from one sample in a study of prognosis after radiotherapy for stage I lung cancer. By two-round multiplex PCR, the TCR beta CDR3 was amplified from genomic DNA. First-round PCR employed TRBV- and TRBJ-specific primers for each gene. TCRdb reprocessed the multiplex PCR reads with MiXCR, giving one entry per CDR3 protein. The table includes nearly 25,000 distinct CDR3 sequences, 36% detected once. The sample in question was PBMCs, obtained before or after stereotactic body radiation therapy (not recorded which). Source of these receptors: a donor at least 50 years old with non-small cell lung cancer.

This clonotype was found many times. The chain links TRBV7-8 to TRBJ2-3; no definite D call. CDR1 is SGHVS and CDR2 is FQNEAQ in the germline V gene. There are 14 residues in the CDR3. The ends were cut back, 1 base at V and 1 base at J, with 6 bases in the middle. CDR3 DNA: TGTGCCAGCAGCTTAGTGGTACGCACAGATACGCAGTATTTT. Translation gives CASSLVVRTDTQYF.

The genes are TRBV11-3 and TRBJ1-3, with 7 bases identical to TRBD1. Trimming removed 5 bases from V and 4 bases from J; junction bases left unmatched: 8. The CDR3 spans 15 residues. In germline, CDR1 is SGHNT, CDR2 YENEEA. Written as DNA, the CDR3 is TGTGCCAGCAGCGTACTACAGGGGCTCGGAAACACCATATATTTT. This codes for CASSVLQGLGNTIYF.

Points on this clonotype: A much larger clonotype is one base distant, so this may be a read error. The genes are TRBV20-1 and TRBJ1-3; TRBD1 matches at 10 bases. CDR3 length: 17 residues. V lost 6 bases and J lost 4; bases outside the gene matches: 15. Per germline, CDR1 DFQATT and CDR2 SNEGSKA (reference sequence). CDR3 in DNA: TGCAGTGCAGCGAGAGGGGGGACAGGGGTCACAGGAAACACCATATATTTT. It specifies CSAARGGTGVTGNTIYF.

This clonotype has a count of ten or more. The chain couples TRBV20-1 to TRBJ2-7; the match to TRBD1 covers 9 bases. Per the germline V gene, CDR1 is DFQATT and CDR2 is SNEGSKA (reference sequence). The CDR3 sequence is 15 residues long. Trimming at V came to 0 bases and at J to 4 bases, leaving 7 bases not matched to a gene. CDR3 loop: CSARERTGARYEQYF. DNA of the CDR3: TGCAGTGCTAGAGAACGGACAGGGGCACGATACGAGCAGTACTTC.

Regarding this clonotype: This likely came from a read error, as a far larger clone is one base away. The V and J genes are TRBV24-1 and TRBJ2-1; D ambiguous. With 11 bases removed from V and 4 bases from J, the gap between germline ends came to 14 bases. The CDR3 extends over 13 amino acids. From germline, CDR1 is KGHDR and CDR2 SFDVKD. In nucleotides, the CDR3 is TGTGCCAGCATGGTGGGCCGATACAATGAGCAGTTCTTC. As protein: CASMVGRYNEQFF.

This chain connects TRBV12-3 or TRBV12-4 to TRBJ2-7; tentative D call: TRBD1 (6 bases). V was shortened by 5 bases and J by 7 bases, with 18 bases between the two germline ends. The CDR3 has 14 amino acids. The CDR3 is CASSARDTQREQYF. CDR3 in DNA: TGTGCCAGCAGTGCCCGGGACACCCAGCGGGAGCAGTACTTC.

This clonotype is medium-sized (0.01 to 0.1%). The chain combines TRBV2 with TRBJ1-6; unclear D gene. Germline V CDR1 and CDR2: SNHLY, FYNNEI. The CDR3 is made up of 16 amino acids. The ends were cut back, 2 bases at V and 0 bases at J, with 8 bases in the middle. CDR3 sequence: CASSETPSSYNSPLHF. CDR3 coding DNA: TGTGCCAGCAGTGAAACTCCGAGCTCCTATAATTCACCCCTCCACTTT. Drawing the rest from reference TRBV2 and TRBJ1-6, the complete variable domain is EPEVTQTPSHQVTQMGQEVILRCVPISNHLYFYWYRQILGQKVEFLVSFYNNEISEKSEIFDDQFSVERPDGSNFTLKIRSTKLEDSAMYFCASSETPSSYNSPLHFGNGTRLTVT.

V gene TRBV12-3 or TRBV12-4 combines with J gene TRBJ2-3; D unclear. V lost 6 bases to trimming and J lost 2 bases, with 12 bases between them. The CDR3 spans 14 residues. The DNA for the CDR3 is TGTGCCAGCAGCCATGGACCTGACACAGATACGCAGTATTTT. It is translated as CASSHGPDTDTQYF.

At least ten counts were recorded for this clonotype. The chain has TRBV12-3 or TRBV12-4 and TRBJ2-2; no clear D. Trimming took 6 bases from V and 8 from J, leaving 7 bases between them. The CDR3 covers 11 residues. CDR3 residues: CASRLGGELFF. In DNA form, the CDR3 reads TGTGCCAGCAGACTGGGTGGGGAGCTGTTTTTT.

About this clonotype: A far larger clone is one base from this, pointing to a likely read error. The CDR3 reads CASSYVELNTGELFF. CDR3 bases: TGTGCCAGCAGTTACGTGGAACTGAACACCGGGGAGCTGTTTTTT. This chain links TRBV6-4 with TRBJ2-2; D is unclear. The CDR3 loop spans 15 amino acids. Deletions cut 5 bases from V and 1 base from J, with 11 bases between. Germline CDR1 and CDR2: MRHNA and SNTAGT.

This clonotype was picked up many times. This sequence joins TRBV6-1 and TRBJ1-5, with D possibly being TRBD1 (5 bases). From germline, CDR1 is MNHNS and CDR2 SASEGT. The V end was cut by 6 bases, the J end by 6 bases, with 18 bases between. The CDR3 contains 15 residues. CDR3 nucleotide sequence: TGTGCCAGCAGAAAAACTTCAGGGTGGGGTCAGCCCCAGCATTTT. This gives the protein CASRKTSGWGQPQHF.

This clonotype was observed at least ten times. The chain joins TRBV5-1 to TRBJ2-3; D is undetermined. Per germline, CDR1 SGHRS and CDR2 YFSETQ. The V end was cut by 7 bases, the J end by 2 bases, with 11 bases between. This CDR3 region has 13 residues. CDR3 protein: CASSWGNTDTQYF. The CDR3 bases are TGCGCCAGCTCCTGGGGTAACACAGATACGCAGTATTTT.

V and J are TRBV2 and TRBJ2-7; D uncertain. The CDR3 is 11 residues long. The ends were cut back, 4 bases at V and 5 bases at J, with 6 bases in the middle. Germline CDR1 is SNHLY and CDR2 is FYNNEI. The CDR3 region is CASSGRNEQYF. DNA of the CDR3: TGTGCCAGCAGTGGAAGGAACGAGCAGTACTTC.

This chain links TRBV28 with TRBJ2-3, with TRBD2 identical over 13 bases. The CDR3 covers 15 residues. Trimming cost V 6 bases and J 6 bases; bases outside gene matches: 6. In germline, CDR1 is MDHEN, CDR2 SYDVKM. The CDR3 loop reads CASRRTSGRVDTQYF. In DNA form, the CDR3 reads TGTGCCAGCAGAAGAACTAGCGGGAGGGTGGATACGCAGTATTTT.

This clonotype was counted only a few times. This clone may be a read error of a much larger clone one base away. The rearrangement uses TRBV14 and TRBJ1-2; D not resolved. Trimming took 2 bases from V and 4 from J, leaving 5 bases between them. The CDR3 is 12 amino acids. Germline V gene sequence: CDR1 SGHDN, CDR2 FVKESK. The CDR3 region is CASSQRSYGYTF. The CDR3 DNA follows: TGTGCCAGCAGCCAACGGTCCTATGGCTACACCTTC.

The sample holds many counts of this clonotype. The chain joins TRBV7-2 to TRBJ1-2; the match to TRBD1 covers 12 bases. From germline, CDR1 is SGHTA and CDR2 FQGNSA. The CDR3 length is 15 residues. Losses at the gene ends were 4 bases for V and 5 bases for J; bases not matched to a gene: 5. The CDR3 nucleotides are TGTGCCAGCAGCTCGTGGGACAGGGGGCATTATGGCTACACCTTC. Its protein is CASSSWDRGHYGYTF.

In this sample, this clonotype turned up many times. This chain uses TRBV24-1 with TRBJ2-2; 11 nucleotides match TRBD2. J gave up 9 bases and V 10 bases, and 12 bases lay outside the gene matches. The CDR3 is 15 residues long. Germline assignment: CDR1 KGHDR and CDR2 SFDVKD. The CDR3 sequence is CATSIAGGPIRELFF. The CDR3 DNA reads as TGTGCCACAAGCATAGCGGGAGGGCCCATCCGGGAGCTGTTTTTT.

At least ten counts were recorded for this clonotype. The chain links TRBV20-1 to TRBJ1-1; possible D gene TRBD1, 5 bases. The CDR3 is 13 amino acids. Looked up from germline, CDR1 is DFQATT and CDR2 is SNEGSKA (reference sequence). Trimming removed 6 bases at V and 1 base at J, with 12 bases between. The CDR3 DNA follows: TGCAGTGCCCCGGGGCACGGGAACACTGAAGCTTTCTTT. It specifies CSAPGHGNTEAFF.

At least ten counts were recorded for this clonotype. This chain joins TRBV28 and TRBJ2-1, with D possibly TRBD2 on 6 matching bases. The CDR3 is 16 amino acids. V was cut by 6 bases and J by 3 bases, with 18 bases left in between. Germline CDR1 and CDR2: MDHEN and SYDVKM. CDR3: CASRGGEAHFYNEQFF. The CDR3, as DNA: TGTGCCAGCAGAGGAGGGGAGGCTCACTTCTACAATGAGCAGTTCTTC.

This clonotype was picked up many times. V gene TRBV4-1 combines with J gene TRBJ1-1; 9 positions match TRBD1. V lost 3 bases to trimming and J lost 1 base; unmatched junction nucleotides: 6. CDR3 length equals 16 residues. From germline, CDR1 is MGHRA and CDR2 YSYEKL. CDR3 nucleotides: TGCGCCAGCAGCCATAAAGGGGGACAGGGGAACACTGAAGCTTTCTTT. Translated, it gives CASSHKGGQGNTEAFF.

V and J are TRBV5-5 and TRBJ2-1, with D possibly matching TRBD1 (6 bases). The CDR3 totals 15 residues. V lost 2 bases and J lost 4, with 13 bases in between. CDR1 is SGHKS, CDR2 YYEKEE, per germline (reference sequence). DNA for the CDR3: TGTGCCAGCAGCTTAGTACAGGGACGGTACAATGAGCAGTTCTTC. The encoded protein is CASSLVQGRYNEQFF.

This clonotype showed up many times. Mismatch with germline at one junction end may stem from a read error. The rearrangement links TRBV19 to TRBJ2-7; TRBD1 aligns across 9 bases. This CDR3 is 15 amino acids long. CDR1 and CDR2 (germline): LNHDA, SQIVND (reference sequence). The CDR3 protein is CASSTNRGRGYGQYF. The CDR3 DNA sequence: TGTGCCAGTAGTACAAACAGGGGGCGCGGGTACGGGCAGTACTTC.

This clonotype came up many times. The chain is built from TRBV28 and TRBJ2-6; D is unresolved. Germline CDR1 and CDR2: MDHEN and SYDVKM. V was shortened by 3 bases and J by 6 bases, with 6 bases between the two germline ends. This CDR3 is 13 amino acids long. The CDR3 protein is CASSFAVANVLTF. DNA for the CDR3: TGTGCCAGCAGTTTCGCGGTGGCCAACGTCCTGACTTTC.

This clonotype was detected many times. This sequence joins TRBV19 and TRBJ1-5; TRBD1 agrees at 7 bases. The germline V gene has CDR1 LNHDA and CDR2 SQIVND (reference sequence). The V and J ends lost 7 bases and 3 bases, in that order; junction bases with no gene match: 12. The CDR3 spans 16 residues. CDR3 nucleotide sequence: TGTGCCAGTAAAGGAACTCACAGGGGAATCAATCAGCCCCAGCATTTT. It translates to CASKGTHRGINQPQHF.

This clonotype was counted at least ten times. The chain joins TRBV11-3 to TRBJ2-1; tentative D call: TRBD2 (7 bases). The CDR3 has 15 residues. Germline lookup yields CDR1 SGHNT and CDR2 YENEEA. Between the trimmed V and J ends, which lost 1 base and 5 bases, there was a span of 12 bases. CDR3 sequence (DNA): TGTGCCAGCAGCTTAGGGGGGGGGCGAAACAATGAGCAGTTCTTC. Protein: CASSLGGGRNNEQFF. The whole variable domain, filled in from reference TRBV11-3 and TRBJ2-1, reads EAGVVQSPRYKIIEKKQPVAFWCNPISGHNTLYWYLQNLGQGPELLIRYENEEAVDDSQLPKDRFSAERLKGVDSTLKIQPAELGDSAVYLCASSLGGGRNNEQFFGPGTRLTVL.

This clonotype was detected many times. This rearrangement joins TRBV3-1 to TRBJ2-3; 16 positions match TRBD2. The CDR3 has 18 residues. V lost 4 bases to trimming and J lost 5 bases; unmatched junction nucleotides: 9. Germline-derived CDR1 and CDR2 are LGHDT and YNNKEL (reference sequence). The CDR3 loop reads CASSPGTSGRARGDTQYF. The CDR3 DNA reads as TGTGCCAGCAGCCCTGGGACTAGCGGGAGGGCCAGGGGAGATACGCAGTATTTT.

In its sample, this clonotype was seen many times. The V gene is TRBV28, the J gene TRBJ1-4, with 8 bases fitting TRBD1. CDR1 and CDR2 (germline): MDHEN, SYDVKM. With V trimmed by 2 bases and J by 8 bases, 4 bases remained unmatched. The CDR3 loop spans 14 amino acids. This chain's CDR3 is CASSLAGTGEKLFF. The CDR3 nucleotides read TGTGCCAGCAGTTTAGCCGGGACAGGAGAAAAACTGTTTTTT.

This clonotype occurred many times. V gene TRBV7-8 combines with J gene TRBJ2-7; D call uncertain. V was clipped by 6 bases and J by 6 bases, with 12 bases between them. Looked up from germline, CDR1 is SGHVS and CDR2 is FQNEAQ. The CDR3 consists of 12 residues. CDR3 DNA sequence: TGTGCCAGCAGTCGCCGATGGGCCGAGCAGTACTTC. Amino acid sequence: CASSRRWAEQYF.

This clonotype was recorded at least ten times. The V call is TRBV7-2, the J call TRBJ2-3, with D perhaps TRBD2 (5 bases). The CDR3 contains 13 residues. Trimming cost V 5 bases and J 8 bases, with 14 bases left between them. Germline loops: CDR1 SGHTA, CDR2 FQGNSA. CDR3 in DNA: TGTGCCAGCAGCAGTACTAGATTGGCTACGCAGTATTTT. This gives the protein CASSSTRLATQYF. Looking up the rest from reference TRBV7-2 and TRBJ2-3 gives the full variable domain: GAGVSQSPSNKVTEKGKDVELRCDPISGHTALYWYRQSLGQGLEFLIYFQGNSAPDKSGLPSDRFSAERTGGSVSTLTIQRTQQEDSAVYLCASSSTRLATQYFGPGTRLTVL.